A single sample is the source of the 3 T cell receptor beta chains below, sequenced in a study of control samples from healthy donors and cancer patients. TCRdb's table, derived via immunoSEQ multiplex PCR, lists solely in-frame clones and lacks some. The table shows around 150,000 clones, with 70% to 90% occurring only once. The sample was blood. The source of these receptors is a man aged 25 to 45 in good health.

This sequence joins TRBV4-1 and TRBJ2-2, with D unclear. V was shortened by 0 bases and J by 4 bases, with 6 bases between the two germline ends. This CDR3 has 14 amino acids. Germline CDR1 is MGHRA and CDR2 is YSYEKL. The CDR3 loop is CASSQEFRTGELFF. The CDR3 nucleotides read TGCGCCAGCAGCCAAGAGTTTCGCACCGGGGAGCTGTTTTTT.

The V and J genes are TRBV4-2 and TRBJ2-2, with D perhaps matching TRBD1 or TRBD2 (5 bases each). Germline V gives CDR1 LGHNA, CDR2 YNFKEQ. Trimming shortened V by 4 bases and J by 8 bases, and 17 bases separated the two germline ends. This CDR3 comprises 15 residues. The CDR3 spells CASSRTDDGGGELFF. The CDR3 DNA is TGTGCCAGCAGCCGTACCGACGATGGGGGAGGGGAGCTGTTTTTT.

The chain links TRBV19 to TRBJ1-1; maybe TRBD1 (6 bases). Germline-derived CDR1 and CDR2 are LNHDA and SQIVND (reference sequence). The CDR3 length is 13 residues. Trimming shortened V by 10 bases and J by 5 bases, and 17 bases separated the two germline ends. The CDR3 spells CATGRGAKTEAFF. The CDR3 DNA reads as TGTGCCACCGGGCGGGGGGCGAAAACTGAAGCTTTCTTT.